This is a list of T cell receptor beta chains from one sample in a study of blood T cell repertoires in COVID-19. Using immunoSEQ multiplex PCR, the repertoire was profiled, and TCRdb retains in-frame clones only, with some absent. The data show 160,000 or so clones, around 81% seen once. The sequenced material came from PBMCs or T cells enriched from blood (not recorded which). These receptor sequences come from a middle-aged man who had recovered from COVID-19. Each CDR3 is given with its conserved first and last residue. Each record gives: clone size, J gene, V gene, D gene, CDR3 DNA, CDR3 protein. The D gene is left open where the match is weak. The listing skips clone size in some rows; elsewhere it reads once, few, many or a size class.

. | TRBJ2-2 | TRBV11-3 | . | TGTGCCAGCATGGAGCCGAACACCGGGGAGCTGTTTTTT | CASMEPNTGELFF
. | TRBJ1-2 | TRBV5-6 | TRBD1 | TGTGCCAGCAGCTCGCGGGACAGGAGCCCCTATGGCTACACCTTC | CASSSRDRSPYGYTF
. | TRBJ1-2 | TRBV7-8 | TRBD1 | TGTGCCAGCAGCTCGACAGACAGGGCTTCCTATGGCTACACCTTC | CASSSTDRASYGYTF
. | TRBJ1-5 | TRBV24-1 | . | TGTGCCACCAGTGACGGTTCTTATAGCAATCAGCCCCAGCATTTT | CATSDGSYSNQPQHF
. | TRBJ1-3 | TRBV5-4 | . | TGTGCCAGCAGCGGGAGGGGTTCCTCTGGAAACACCATATATTTT | CASSGRGSSGNTIYF
. | TRBJ1-1 | TRBV4-2 | TRBD1 | TGTGCCAGCAGCCGGCAGGGGGCTCTCACTGAAGCTTTCTTT | CASSRQGALTEAFF
. | TRBJ2-1 | TRBV2 | TRBD1 | TGTGCCAGCAGACAGGGGACTGAGCAGTTCTTC | CASRQGTEQFF
. | TRBJ1-2 | TRBV6-5 | TRBD1 | TGTGCCAGCAGTTACTTCACAGACAGGGGGGACTATGGCTACACCTTC | CASSYFTDRGDYGYTF
. | TRBJ1-2 | TRBV18 | . | TGTGCCAGCTCACCTGGACAGCCTCGGTATGGCTATGGCTACACCTTC | CASSPGQPRYGYGYTF
. | TRBJ2-1 | TRBV7-3 | TRBD2 | TGTGCCAGCAGCGGAGGCCCTAGCGGGGGGGCGGATGAGCAGTTCTTC | CASSGGPSGGADEQFF
. | TRBJ1-4 | TRBV25-1 | TRBD1 | TGTGCCAGCAGTGAATGGGGGGACAGTCCCCCGGAAAAACTGTTTTTT | CASSEWGDSPPEKLFF
. | TRBJ2-3 | TRBV11-3 | . | TGTGCCAGCAGCTTTGGAGGGTTCACAGATACGCAGTATTTT | CASSFGGFTDTQYF
. | TRBJ2-1 | TRBV4-1 | . | TGCGCCAGCAGCCCGGGGTCTATGGAGCAGTTCTTC | CASSPGSMEQFF
. | TRBJ2-1 | TRBV5-1 | TRBD2 | TGCGCCAGCAGCCGAGCTAGCGGGGGGAGCAATGAGCAGTTCTTC | CASSRASGGSNEQFF
. | TRBJ1-1 | TRBV19 | . | TGTGCCAGTAGTCCCAGACAGAACACTGAAGCTTTCTTT | CASSPRQNTEAFF
. | TRBJ1-1 | TRBV18 | . | TGTGCCAGCTCACCACTCTTGAACACTGAAGCTTTCTTT | CASSPLLNTEAFF
. | TRBJ1-2 | TRBV20-1 | . | TGCAGTGCTAGTATGGAGGCAGACGTAGGGTATGGCTACACCTTC | CSASMEADVGYGYTF
. | TRBJ1-4 | TRBV9 | TRBD1 | TGTGCCAGCAGCGTGGGTAGGGACAGGGCTAATGAAAAACTGTTTTTT | CASSVGRDRANEKLFF
. | TRBJ2-7 | TRBV27 | TRBD2 | TGTGCCAGCAGTTTAAAAAGCGGGGGAGGATACGAGCAGTACTTC | CASSLKSGGGYEQYF
. | TRBJ1-2 | TRBV9 | TRBD1 | TGTGCCAGCAGCGCAAACCGACAGGGCCTTAACTATGGCTACACCTTC | CASSANRQGLNYGYTF
. | TRBJ1-2 | TRBV24-1 | TRBD1 | TGTGCCACCAGTGATAACCGGGACAGGGGTCAGTTCCATTGGGGTTACTATGGCTACACCTTC | CATSDNRDRGQFHWGYYGYTF
. | TRBJ2-2 | TRBV12-5 | TRBD2 | TGTGCTAGTGGCCCGGGGGGTATGACGGAGTACACCGGGGAGCTGTTTTTT | CASGPGGMTEYTGELFF
. | TRBJ2-3 | TRBV5-1 | TRBD2 | TGCGCCAGCAGCATGGGACTAGCGGGGAGCACAGATACGCAGTATTTT | CASSMGLAGSTDTQYF
. | TRBJ1-1 | TRBV6-1 | . | TGTGCCAGCAGTGATATGGCAGGAGAAGCTTTCTTT | CASSDMAGEAFF
. | TRBJ1-1 | TRBV6-1 | TRBD1 | TGTGCCAGCAGTGAACGAGGGGGCCTCCCGAACACTGAAGCTTTCTTT | CASSERGGLPNTEAFF
few | TRBJ2-5 | TRBV18 | . | TGTGCCAGCTCACCAGGTTCAGAAGAGACCCAGTACTTC | CASSPGSEETQYF
. | TRBJ1-3 | TRBV5-1 | TRBD1 | TGCGCCAGCAGCTTGACCGGACAGGGAGACACCATATATTTT | CASSLTGQGDTIYF
. | TRBJ1-5 | TRBV7-9 | . | TGTGCCAGCAGCCAGGGGTACAATCAGCCCCAGCATTTT | CASSQGYNQPQHF
. | TRBJ2-1 | TRBV4-2 | TRBD2 | TGTGCCAGCAGCCAAGATACATCTAGCGGGGTGGGCAATGAGCAGTTCTTC | CASSQDTSSGVGNEQFF
. | TRBJ2-3 | TRBV6-4 | . | TGTGCCAGCAGTGCGGAGGGGAGCACAGATACGCAGTATTTT | CASSAEGSTDTQYF
. | TRBJ2-5 | TRBV5-5 | TRBD2 | TGTGCCAGCAGCTTGGAGGTAGCGGGGGGGCGAGAGACCCAGTACTTC | CASSLEVAGGRETQYF
few | TRBJ1-2 | TRBV30 | . | TGTGCCTGGAGTGCCCGGAGACAGGAACCCTATGGCTACACCTTC | CAWSARRQEPYGYTF
. | TRBJ1-3 | TRBV13 | TRBD1 | TGTGCCAGCAGCTCGGGACAGAGCTCTGGAAACACCATATATTTT | CASSSGQSSGNTIYF
. | TRBJ2-7 | TRBV2 | TRBD2 | TGTGCCAGCAGCGGACTAGCGGGGGGCTCCTACGAGCAGTACTTC | CASSGLAGGSYEQYF
once | TRBJ1-2 | TRBV9 | TRBD1 | TGTGCCAGCGGGGGACAGGGGATTTATGGCTACACCTTC | CASGGQGIYGYTF
. | TRBJ1-2 | TRBV5-6 | . | TGTGCCAGCCGCACTGGGTCGGGCACCTTC | CASRTGSGTF
. | TRBJ1-1 | TRBV12-5 | . | TGTGCTAGTGGCCTGGCCCCGAACACTGAAGCTTTCTTT | CASGLAPNTEAFF
. | TRBJ2-4 | TRBV11-2 | TRBD2 | TGTGCCAGCAGCCAAGTGGCTAGCGGGGTAAACATTCAGTACTTC | CASSQVASGVNIQYF
. | TRBJ1-3 | TRBV15 | . | TGTGCCACCAGCAGACCCGGTTCTGGAAACACCATATATTTT | CATSRPGSGNTIYF
. | TRBJ1-1 | TRBV10-1 | . | TGCGCCAGCAGTGTTCAGGGCGGTACTGAAGCTTTCTTT | CASSVQGGTEAFF